This T cell receptor beta chain emerged from a study of blood T cell repertoires in COVID-19. Study at large: Researchers got acute and convalescent COVID-19 samples from the United States, Italy and Spain.

Trimming shortened V by 0 bases and J by 0 bases, and 13 bases separated the two germline ends. The CDR3 spans 17 residues. The germline V gene encodes CDR1 SGDLS and CDR2 YYNGEE. As originally analysed: Reference gene primer amplification gave estimated nucleated cell counts. Produced via immunoSEQ multiplex PCR; TCRdb's table is partial and in-frame only. Clonal size and the V and J genes are those of that table, whereas D and trimming came from the DNA. The sample has 250,000 to 350,000 clones, approximately 85% seen once. The TCR sequence derives from a human donor with COVID-19, enrolled during active disease. The donor label of this sample is uncertain. Sample: peripheral blood. The chain uses TRBV9 and TRBJ2-1, with D maybe TRBD1 (5 bases). CDR3 loop: CASSVGWTKSSYNEQFF. CDR3 DNA: TGTGCCAGCAGCGTAGGATGGACAAAGAGCTCCTACAATGAGCAGTTCTTC.